Each of the 15 T cell receptor beta chains below was sequenced from the same sample in a study of blood T cell repertoires in COVID-19. Data came from immunoSEQ multiplex PCR; TCRdb stores just in-frame clones and leaves some out. Of 40,000 to 50,000 clones listed, 91% are singletons. Input material: peripheral blood. The source is a man in his 70s with active COVID-19.

CDR3 coding DNA: TGTGCCAGCCGACGCGGGGACAGGGAGGGCTACACCTTC. Its protein product is CASRRGDREGYTF. This chain connects TRBV18 to TRBJ1-2, with 9 bases matching TRBD1. The CDR3 has 13 residues. The trim removed 8 bases at V and 8 bases at J, leaving 9 bases unmatched. The V gene's germline CDR1 is KGHSH and CDR2 LQKENI.

This chain links TRBV28 with TRBJ1-1, with 7 bases fitting TRBD1. This CDR3 contains 13 residues. J was trimmed by 3 bases and V by 6 bases; bases with no gene match: 4. Germline V CDR1 and CDR2: MDHEN, SYDVKM. In DNA form, the CDR3 reads TGTGCCAGCAGCACAGGGGACCACACTGAAGCTTTCTTT. It codes for CASSTGDHTEAFF. Filled out from reference TRBV28 and TRBJ1-1, the complete variable domain reads DVKVTQSSRYLVKRTGEKVFLECVQDMDHENMFWYRQDPGLGLRLIYFSYDVKMKEKGDIPEGYSVSREKKERFSLILESASTNQTSMYLCASSTGDHTEAFFGQGTRLTVV.

This chain joins TRBV7-9 and TRBJ2-5; 7 bases fit TRBD2. This CDR3 region has 18 residues. Trimming cost V 1 base and J 0 bases; bases outside gene matches: 11. CDR1 SEHNR and CDR2 FQNEAQ come from the germline V gene (reference sequence). CDR3 DNA: TGTGCCAGCAGCTTAGGGTCTAGCGGAATTGCGTACCAAGAGACCCAGTACTTC. As protein: CASSLGSSGIAYQETQYF.

The V and J genes are TRBV2 and TRBJ2-5; tentative D call: TRBD2 (7 bases). Between the trimmed V and J ends, which lost 3 bases and 5 bases, there was a span of 13 bases. The germline CDR1 and CDR2 sequences are SNHLY and FYNNEI. The CDR3 runs to 14 residues. The CDR3 sequence: CASSDQGGVETQYF. The CDR3, as DNA: TGTGCCAGCAGTGATCAAGGGGGGGTGGAGACCCAGTACTTC.

The chain recombines TRBV7-8 with TRBJ2-7; D ambiguous. V dropped 0 bases and J dropped 2 bases, with 5 bases sitting between them. Germline V CDR1 and CDR2: SGHVS, FQNEAQ. The CDR3 is made up of 13 amino acids. CDR3 bases: TGTGCCAGCAGCTTAGCTTCTACCTACGAGCAGTACTTC. Its protein product is CASSLASTYEQYF.

This chain joins TRBV28 and TRBJ2-7, with D possibly being TRBD1 (6 bases). Germline assignment: CDR1 MDHEN and CDR2 SYDVKM. Trimming removed 8 bases at V and 1 base at J, with 12 bases between. The CDR3 extends over 13 amino acids. The CDR3 reads CASGIQGSYEQYF. The DNA for the CDR3 is TGTGCCAGCGGAATACAGGGTTCCTACGAGCAGTACTTC.

The chain joins TRBV27 to TRBJ2-4, with 9 bases aligning to TRBD2. Trimming took 5 bases from V and 3 from J; bases not matched to a gene: 11. The CDR3 is 17 amino acids. In germline, CDR1 is MNHEY, CDR2 SMNVEV (reference sequence). The CDR3 coding sequence is TGTGCCAGCAGTCCAGGACTGGGCGGGGGGGACAAAAACATTCAGTACTTC. Protein sequence: CASSPGLGGGDKNIQYF.

This sequence joins TRBV10-1 and TRBJ1-1; 8 bases align to TRBD1. The CDR3 sequence is 15 residues long. Germline CDR1 is WNHNN and CDR2 is SYGVQD (reference sequence). Trimming at V came to 5 bases and at J to 7 bases, leaving 12 bases not matched to a gene. The CDR3 sequence: CASSPGQQGVSEAFF. The CDR3, as DNA: TGCGCCAGCAGTCCGGGGCAACAGGGGGTGAGTGAAGCTTTCTTT.

The V gene is TRBV15, the J gene TRBJ1-1; the D gene is possibly TRBD1 (6 bases). Germline CDR1 reads LNHNV; CDR2 reads YYDKDF (reference sequence). The CDR3 covers 13 residues. V was pared by 3 bases and J by 11 bases, with 16 bases between. CDR3 bases: TGTGCCACCAGCAGGGATACAGGGTCTCGGGCTTTCTTT. Protein sequence: CATSRDTGSRAFF.

This chain connects TRBV7-2 to TRBJ2-5, with a weak D call TRBD2 (6 bases). Germline V lookup: CDR1 SGHTA, CDR2 FQGNSA. V was trimmed by 5 bases and J by 1 base, leaving 14 bases between them. The CDR3 extends over 15 amino acids. CDR3 sequence reads: CASSRQVGGQETQYF. The CDR3 DNA sequence: TGTGCCAGCAGCCGCCAAGTGGGGGGCCAAGAGACCCAGTACTTC.

The V call is TRBV3-1 (or the pseudogene TRBV3-2), the J call TRBJ1-5, with a tentative D call TRBD1 (6 bases). This CDR3 is built from 15 residues. V lost 0 bases, J lost 5 bases, and 11 bases lay in between. Germline V CDR1 and CDR2: LGHDT, YNNKEL (reference sequence). CDR3 protein: CASSQEGTHYQPQHF. The CDR3 DNA reads TGTGCCAGCAGCCAAGAAGGGACACATTATCAGCCCCAGCATTTT.

The chain couples TRBV19 to TRBJ1-5; D gene unclear. Germline V gene data show CDR1 as LNHDA and CDR2 as SQIVND (reference sequence). V lost 7 bases, J lost 4 bases, and 8 bases lay in between. The CDR3 is 12 amino acids. The CDR3 DNA is TGTGCCAGTACAGGCCCGAATCAGCCCCAGCATTTT. This translates into CASTGPNQPQHF. The full variable domain, in which reference TRBV19 and TRBJ1-5 provide the parts outside the CDR3, is DGGITQSPKYLFRKEGQNVTLSCEQNLNHDAMYWYRQDPGQGLRLIYYSQIVNDFQKGDIAEGYSVSREKKESFPLTVTSAQKNPTAFYLCASTGPNQPQHFGDGTRLSIL.

The chain couples TRBV19 to TRBJ2-4; no firm D call. V lost 7 bases and J 6 bases, leaving 16 bases between the germline ends. The CDR3 loop spans 14 amino acids. CDR1 and CDR2 (germline): LNHDA, SQIVND (reference sequence). As DNA, the CDR3 is TGTGCCAGTACCCCCGAGGTGAGCAGAAACATTCAGTACTTC. Translating it yields CASTPEVSRNIQYF. Full variable domain (rest looked up from reference TRBV19 and TRBJ2-4): DGGITQSPKYLFRKEGQNVTLSCEQNLNHDAMYWYRQDPGQGLRLIYYSQIVNDFQKGDIAEGYSVSREKKESFPLTVTSAQKNPTAFYLCASTPEVSRNIQYFGAGTRLSVL.

J is TRBJ1-2 and V is TRBV30, with 8 positions matching TRBD1. The CDR3 loop spans 13 amino acids. CDR1 is GTSNPN, CDR2 SVGIG, per germline (reference sequence). With 1 base clipped from V and 4 bases from J, the junction kept 2 bases outside the gene matches. CDR3 DNA sequence: TGTGCCTGGAGTGCGGACAGGGTCTATGGCTACACCTTC. Protein: CAWSADRVYGYTF. The full variable domain, rest sourced from reference TRBV30 and TRBJ1-2, is SQTIHQWPATLVQPVGSPLSLECTVEGTSNPNLYWYRQAAGRGLQLLFYSVGIGQISSEVPQNLSASRPQDRQFILSSKKLLLSDSGFYLCAWSADRVYGYTFGSGTRLTVV.

The chain is built from TRBV7-9 and TRBJ1-2, with TRBD1 matching 8 bases. The germline V gene encodes CDR1 SEHNR and CDR2 FQNEAQ (reference sequence). The CDR3 runs 14 residues. The V gene end was trimmed by 1 base and the J gene end by 5 bases; junction bases not matched to a gene: 3. CDR3 residues: CASSLGTGNYGYTF. DNA for the CDR3: TGTGCCAGCAGCTTAGGGACAGGGAATTATGGCTACACCTTC.